One and the same sample provided the 21 T cell receptor beta chains below, sequenced in a study of neurological immune-mediated disorders. TCRdb redid the calling of the 5' RACE reads with MiXCR, one entry per CDR3 protein. Of tens of thousands of distinct CDR3 sequences listed, 15% to 20% were seen once; the top ten hold 15%. The sample comprised PBMCs. These receptors all stem from a middle-aged woman in good health.

This clonotype was seen at least ten times. The CDR3 loop is CASSYSLGEAGELFF. The DNA for the CDR3 is TGTGCCAGCAGTTACTCCTTGGGGGAGGCCGGGGAGCTGTTTTTT. The chain employs TRBV6-2 or TRBV6-3 and TRBJ2-2; TRBD2 might be the D (6 bases). Germline assignment: CDR1 MNHEY and CDR2 SVGEGT. The CDR3 spans 15 residues. V was shortened by 0 bases and J by 6 bases, with 11 bases between the two germline ends.

This clonotype was observed at least ten times. The genes are TRBV5-1 and TRBJ2-3; the D is unclear. Between the trimmed V and J ends, which lost 1 base and 4 bases, there was a span of 10 bases. Germline V lookup: CDR1 SGHRS, CDR2 YFSETQ. The CDR3 is made up of 14 amino acids. CDR3: CASSLIPSADTQYF. The CDR3 DNA is TGCGCCAGCAGCTTGATTCCCAGCGCAGATACGCAGTATTTT.

This clonotype was seen many times. V gene TRBV5-1 combines with J gene TRBJ2-4, with D perhaps matching TRBD1 (6 bases). Trimming cost V 0 bases and J 2 bases, with 9 bases left between them. The CDR3 totals 15 residues. CDR1 and CDR2 from the germline V gene are SGHRS and YFSETQ. The CDR3 DNA reads as TGCGCCAGCAGCTTGGTTGGGGGCACCAAAAACATTCAGTACTTC. Translating gives CASSLVGGTKNIQYF.

The chain has TRBV4-3 and TRBJ2-7; D uncertain. V was pared by 0 bases and J by 3 bases, with 18 bases between. CDR1 and CDR2 from the germline V gene are LGHNA and YSLEER. The CDR3 covers 17 residues. The CDR3 bases are TGCGCCAGCAGCCAAGATACGTCCGCCATAAATCTCTACGAGCAGTACTTC. Its protein is CASSQDTSAINLYEQYF.

This clonotype was seen many times. The V gene is TRBV12-3 or TRBV12-4, the J gene TRBJ2-5; TRBD2 is a possible D gene (6 bases). This CDR3 is built from 15 residues. Deletions cut 6 bases from V and 2 bases from J, with 16 bases between. The CDR3 sequence is CASSRFGGKQETQYF. In nucleotides, the CDR3 is TGTGCCAGCAGCCGGTTTGGGGGGAAACAAGAGACCCAGTACTTC.

Ten or more counts support this clonotype. The V call is TRBV27, the J call TRBJ1-5, with D maybe TRBD1 (6 bases). The CDR3 spans 13 residues. Germline V lookup: CDR1 MNHEY, CDR2 SMNVEV (reference sequence). V was clipped by 6 bases and J by 4 bases, with 10 bases between them. The CDR3 nucleotides read TGTGCCAGCAGCCGACAGGCGAATCAGCCCCAGCATTTT. Encoded protein: CASSRQANQPQHF.

This clonotype was counted at least ten times. The rearrangement joins TRBV20-1 to TRBJ1-1; D remains ambiguous. V dropped 1 base and J dropped 7 bases, with 7 bases sitting between them. This CDR3 spans 11 amino acids. Germline V CDR1 and CDR2: DFQATT, SNEGSKA (reference sequence). This CDR3 reads CSARGVDEAFF. DNA for the CDR3: TGCAGTGCTAGAGGGGTGGATGAAGCTTTCTTT.

This clonotype was counted between two and nine times. This chain uses TRBV6-5 with TRBJ1-4; D unresolved. Trimming removed 6 bases at V and 3 bases at J, with 14 bases between. The CDR3 extends over 15 amino acids. Germline V lookup: CDR1 MNHEY, CDR2 SVGAGI. CDR3 region: CASSPRKGSNEKLFF. The DNA for the CDR3 is TGTGCCAGCAGCCCCAGAAAGGGATCTAATGAAAAACTGTTTTTT.

As regards this clonotype: With a much larger clone just one base away, this may be a read error. This chain connects TRBV3-1 to TRBJ1-1; D not certain. The CDR3 contains 15 residues. V lost 0 bases to trimming and J lost 12 bases, with 20 bases between them. Per the germline V gene, CDR1 is LGHDT and CDR2 is YNNKEL (reference sequence). CDR3 coding DNA: TGTGCCAGCAGCCAAGAGGTCCTCATGAACACTGATACTTTCTTT. This translates into CASSQEVLMNTDTFF.

This clonotype appeared many times. The J gene is TRBJ2-5, the V gene TRBV5-1; no firm D call. Trimming shortened V by 0 bases and J by 1 base, and 7 bases separated the two germline ends. Germline V CDR1 and CDR2: SGHRS, YFSETQ. There are 14 residues in the CDR3. DNA of the CDR3: TGCGCCAGCAGCTTGGGAGACCTCCAAGAGACCCAGTACTTC. This translates into CASSLGDLQETQYF.

This clonotype was observed many times. The J gene is TRBJ2-5, the V gene TRBV6-5; a weak D match, TRBD2 (6 bases). Trimming stripped 2 bases from V and 4 bases from J, with 11 bases between. The CDR3 loop spans 14 amino acids. The V gene's germline CDR1 is MNHEY and CDR2 SVGAGI. The CDR3 spells CASSYGPGGETQYF. As DNA, the CDR3 is TGTGCCAGCAGTTACGGGCCCGGGGGAGAGACCCAGTACTTC.

This clonotype has ten or more counts. The V call is TRBV12-3 or TRBV12-4, the J call TRBJ1-5; unclear D gene. Trimming removed 1 base at V and 7 bases at J, with 14 bases between. The CDR3 spans 15 residues. The CDR3 DNA follows: TGTGCCAGCAGTTTAGTGACCCAGGCACCACAGCCCCAGCATTTT. Translating gives CASSLVTQAPQPQHF.

This clonotype was detected ten times or more. The chain employs TRBV6-2 or TRBV6-3 and TRBJ1-2, with D unclear. This CDR3 contains 14 residues. The V and J ends lost 6 bases and 4 bases respectively, with 15 bases between them. Germline V gives CDR1 MNHEY, CDR2 SVGEGT. The CDR3: CASSEGRVFYGYTF. The CDR3 bases are TGTGCCAGCAGCGAAGGACGGGTTTTCTATGGCTACACCTTC.

This clonotype was counted ten times or more. V and J are TRBV24-1 and TRBJ2-7, with TRBD1 as a possible D gene (6 bases). Germline V lookup: CDR1 KGHDR, CDR2 SFDVKD. The CDR3 has 17 amino acids. V lost 1 base, J lost 2 bases, and 17 bases lay in between. This CDR3 is CATSDFFGQTDTYEQYF. CDR3 nucleotides: TGTGCCACCAGTGATTTTTTTGGACAGACAGACACCTACGAGCAGTACTTC.

In its sample, this clonotype was seen many times. V is TRBV12-3 or TRBV12-4 and J is TRBJ2-7, with TRBD2 matching over 8 bases. CDR3 length: 13 amino acids. The junction had 12 bases not matched to a gene; V was cut back by 11 bases and J by 6 bases. CDR3 DNA: TGTGCCTCCGGTACTGGGGCGGGGGGCGAGCAGTACTTC. It specifies CASGTGAGGEQYF.

The sample holds many counts of this clonotype. This CDR3 is CASSSLAGGRETQYF. CDR3 nucleotides: TGTGCCAGCAGCTCCCTAGCGGGGGGGCGGGAGACCCAGTACTTC. V gene TRBV7-2 combines with J gene TRBJ2-5; TRBD2 aligns across 12 bases. CDR3 length equals 15 residues. In germline, CDR1 is SGHTA, CDR2 FQGNSA. V was clipped by 4 bases and J by 5 bases; unmatched bases: 5.

This clonotype has at least ten counts. The rearrangement joins TRBV14 to TRBJ2-3; a weak D match, TRBD1 (6 bases). CDR3 size: 16 residues. Germline CDR1 and CDR2: SGHDN and FVKESK. With 0 bases removed from V and 3 bases from J, the gap between germline ends came to 13 bases. CDR3 coding DNA: TGTGCCAGCAGCCAAGAGCTACAGGGTTCGACAGATACGCAGTATTTT. Protein sequence: CASSQELQGSTDTQYF.

The sample holds many counts of this clonotype. V is TRBV6-5 and J is TRBJ2-3, with a weak D call TRBD2 (5 bases). V was clipped by 0 bases and J by 0 bases, with 10 bases between them. Germline assignment: CDR1 MNHEY and CDR2 SVGAGI. The CDR3 is 16 amino acids. The CDR3 DNA reads as TGTGCCAGCAGTTACTCGGGGAGAACTAGCACAGATACGCAGTATTTT. Translated, it gives CASSYSGRTSTDTQYF.

The V and J genes are TRBV5-1 and TRBJ1-6, with a possible D match to TRBD1 (6 bases). The V end lost 2 bases, the J end lost 8 bases, and 11 bases lay between the germline ends. Germline V gives CDR1 SGHRS, CDR2 YFSETQ. The CDR3 is 14 residues long. The CDR3 region is CASSFMTGDSPLHF. CDR3 sequence (DNA): TGCGCCAGCAGCTTTATGACAGGAGATTCACCCCTCCACTTT.

The chain carries TRBV27 and TRBJ2-5, with D uncertain. V shed 4 bases and J shed 0 bases, with 6 bases lying between them. The CDR3 length is 13 residues. Germline lookup yields CDR1 MNHEY and CDR2 SMNVEV (reference sequence). The CDR3 spells CASSSTYQETQYF. The CDR3 region has the DNA TGTGCCAGCAGTTCAACGTACCAAGAGACCCAGTACTTC.

This clonotype has at least ten counts. The V call is TRBV29-1, the J call TRBJ2-2; TRBD1 might be the D (6 bases). The CDR3 has 13 amino acids. The V end lost 6 bases, the J end lost 13 bases, and 21 bases lay between the germline ends. Germline V CDR1 and CDR2: SQVTM, ANQGSEA. The CDR3 DNA sequence: TGCAGCGTGATGACAGGACCCTATGATGGGCTGTTTTTT. The encoded protein is CSVMTGPYDGLFF.